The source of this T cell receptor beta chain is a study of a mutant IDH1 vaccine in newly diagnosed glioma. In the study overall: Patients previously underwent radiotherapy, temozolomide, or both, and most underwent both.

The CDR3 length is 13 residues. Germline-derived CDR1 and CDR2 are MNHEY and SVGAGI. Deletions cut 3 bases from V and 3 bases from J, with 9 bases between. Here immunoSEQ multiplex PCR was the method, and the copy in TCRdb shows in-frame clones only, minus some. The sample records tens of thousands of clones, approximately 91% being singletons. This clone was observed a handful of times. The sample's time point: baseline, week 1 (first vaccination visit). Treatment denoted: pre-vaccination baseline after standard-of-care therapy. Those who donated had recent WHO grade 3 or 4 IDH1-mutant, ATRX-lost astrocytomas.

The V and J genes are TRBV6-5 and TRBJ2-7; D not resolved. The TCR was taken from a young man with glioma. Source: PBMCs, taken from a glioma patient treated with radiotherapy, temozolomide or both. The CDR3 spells CASSYLDDYEQYF. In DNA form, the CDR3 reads TGTGCCAGCAGTTATTTGGACGACTACGAGCAGTACTTC.